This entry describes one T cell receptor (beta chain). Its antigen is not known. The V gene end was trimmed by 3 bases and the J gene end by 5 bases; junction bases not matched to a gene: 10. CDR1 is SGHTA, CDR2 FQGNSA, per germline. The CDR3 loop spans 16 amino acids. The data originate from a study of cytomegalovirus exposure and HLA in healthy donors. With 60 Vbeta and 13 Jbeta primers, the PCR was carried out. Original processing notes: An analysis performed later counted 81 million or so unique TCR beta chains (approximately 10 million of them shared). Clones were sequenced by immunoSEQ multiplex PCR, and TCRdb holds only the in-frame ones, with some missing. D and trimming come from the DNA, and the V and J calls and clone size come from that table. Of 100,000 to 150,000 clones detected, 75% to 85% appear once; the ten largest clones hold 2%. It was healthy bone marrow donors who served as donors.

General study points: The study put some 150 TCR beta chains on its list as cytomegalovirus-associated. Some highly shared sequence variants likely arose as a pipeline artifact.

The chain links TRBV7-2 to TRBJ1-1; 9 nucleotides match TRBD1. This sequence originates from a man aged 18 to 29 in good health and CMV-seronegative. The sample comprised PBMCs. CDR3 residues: CASSFDNRGLVTEAFF. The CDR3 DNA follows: TGTGCCAGCAGCTTTGACAACAGGGGGCTGGTAACTGAAGCTTTCTTT.